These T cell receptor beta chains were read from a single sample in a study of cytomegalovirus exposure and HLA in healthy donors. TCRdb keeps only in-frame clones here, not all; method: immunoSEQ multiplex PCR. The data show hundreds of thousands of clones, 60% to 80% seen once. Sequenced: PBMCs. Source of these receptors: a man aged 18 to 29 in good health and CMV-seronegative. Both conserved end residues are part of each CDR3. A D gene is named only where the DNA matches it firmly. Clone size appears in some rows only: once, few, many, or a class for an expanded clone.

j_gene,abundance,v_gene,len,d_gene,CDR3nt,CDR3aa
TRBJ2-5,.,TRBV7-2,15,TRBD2,TGTGCCAGCAGCTCCCTAGCGGGAGAGGGGGAGACCCAGTACTTC,CASSSLAGEGETQYF
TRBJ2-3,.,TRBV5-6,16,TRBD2,TGTGCCAGCAGCCTCCTCTCGGAGGGAGGGGCAGATACGCAGTATTTT,CASSLLSEGGADTQYF
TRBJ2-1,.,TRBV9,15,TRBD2,TGTGCCAGCAGCGCCCCTAGCGGGATAGACAATGAGCAGTTCTTC,CASSAPSGIDNEQFF
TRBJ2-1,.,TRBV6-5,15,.,TGTGCCAGCAGTTACGCAGGGGACGAGTACAATGAGCAGTTCTTC,CASSYAGDEYNEQFF
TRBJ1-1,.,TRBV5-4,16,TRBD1,TGTGCCAGCAGCTTAGGGCAGTCACGACAGGGCGCTGAAGCTTTCTTT,CASSLGQSRQGAEAFF
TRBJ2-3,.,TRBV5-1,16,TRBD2,TGCGCCAGCAGCCGAGAGCGGGAGGTTGCACAAGATACGCAGTATTTT,CASSREREVAQDTQYF
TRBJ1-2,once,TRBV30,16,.,TGTGCCTGGCTACAACCCCGGGAAGGGGGGGCCTATGGCTACACCTTC,CAWLQPREGGAYGYTF
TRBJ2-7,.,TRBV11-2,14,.,TGTGCCAGCAGCTTCGTGTCCCCTTCCTACGAGCAGTACTTC,CASSFVSPSYEQYF
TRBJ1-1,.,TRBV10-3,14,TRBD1,TGTGCCATCAGGGGGACAGGGGAAGTCACTGAAGCTTTCTTT,CAIRGTGEVTEAFF
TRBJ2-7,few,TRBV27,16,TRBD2,TGTGCCAGCAGCCTTAGCGGGGGTGGTGTCGACTACGAGCAGTACTTC,CASSLSGGGVDYEQYF
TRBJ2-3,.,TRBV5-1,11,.,TGCGCCAGCAGCTTTGACATGGAACGTTTTTTT,CASSFDMERFF
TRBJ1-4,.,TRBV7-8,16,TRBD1,TGTGCCAGCAGCCTACGACCAGACAGGGCTAACGAAAAACTGTTTTTT,CASSLRPDRANEKLFF
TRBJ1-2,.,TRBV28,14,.,TGTGCCAGCAGTTCCTCCTCCGACAGGCATGGCTACACCTTC,CASSSSSDRHGYTF
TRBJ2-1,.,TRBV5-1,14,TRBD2,TGCGCCAGCAGCTTGTCTAGCGGCTACAATGAGCAGTTCTTC,CASSLSSGYNEQFF